A selection of T cell receptor beta chains follows, all from one sample in a study of cytomegalovirus exposure and HLA in healthy donors. Generated by immunoSEQ multiplex PCR, the TCRdb table keeps only in-frame clones and is missing some. This repertoire shows 250,000 to 350,000 clones, roughly 88% found once; its top ten account for roughly 4%. Sequenced: PBMCs. Source of these receptors: a man aged 40-49 years in good health and CMV-seropositive. The CDR3 runs from the conserved cysteine through the conserved F or W. Rows give clone size only sometimes, using once, few, many, or a class for an expanded clone.

V	J	size	CDR3
TRBV18	TRBJ2-3	NA	CASCGTSTDTQYF
TRBV6-6	TRBJ1-1	NA	CASRIHYRGRKAEAFF
TRBV19	TRBJ2-2	NA	CASRGAAGTGELFF
TRBV27	TRBJ2-7	NA	CASSFSLAPYEQYF
TRBV7-2	TRBJ2-5	NA	CASSLGTSTETQYF
TRBV7-2	TRBJ2-7	NA	CASSLNAGGSYEQYF
TRBV27	TRBJ1-2	NA	CASSSGTGWFFGYTF
TRBV10-3	TRBJ2-1	NA	CAISKQGSYNEQFF
TRBV19	TRBJ2-1	NA	CASSIRGALLHEQFF
TRBV19	TRBJ2-1	NA	CASSLQGASSYNEQFF
TRBV4-1	TRBJ2-7	NA	CASSQGQGTPYEQYF
TRBV5-5	TRBJ1-5	NA	CASSPLAGLGIQPQHF
TRBV6-4	TRBJ1-1	once	CASGGRVRVLNTEAFF
TRBV19	TRBJ2-1	NA	CASSTSYRNEQFF
TRBV6-5	TRBJ1-1	NA	CASSDGAYGAEAFF
TRBV5-1	TRBJ2-7	NA	CASSLAGGSAYEQYF
TRBV2	TRBJ1-1	NA	CASSRQMNTEAFF
TRBV28	TRBJ2-2	few	CASSPGDQPELFF
TRBV28	TRBJ1-5	NA	CASSTAEDSNQPQHF
TRBV27	TRBJ1-2	NA	CASGVGTSLYGYTF
TRBV4-1	TRBJ1-2	NA	CASSQEGWENSGGYTF
TRBV27	TRBJ2-1	NA	CASSALAGVTNEQFF
TRBV6-1	TRBJ2-7	NA	CASSELQGAGEQYF
TRBV12-5	TRBJ1-2	once	CASGYPTDPSNYGYTF
TRBV2	TRBJ1-5	few	CASSGQGASNQPQHF
TRBV15	TRBJ2-1	NA	CATSRVVAGNYNEQFF
TRBV9	TRBJ2-1	NA	CASSVGAGSNNEQFF
TRBV10-1	TRBJ1-2	NA	CASRMTGRAGKYGYTF
TRBV29-1	TRBJ1-1	NA	CSANRGRTEAFF
TRBV15	TRBJ2-7	NA	CATREGGGRTLEQYF
TRBV25-1	TRBJ2-5	NA	CASSPRGGGETQYF
TRBV5-1	TRBJ2-3	NA	CASSLVDRATDTQYF
TRBV18	TRBJ1-1	NA	CASSATGFNTEAFF
TRBV4-1	TRBJ1-5	NA	CASSQSPGGSNQPQHF
TRBV4-1	TRBJ2-2	NA	CASSPGETSAHTGELFF
TRBV19	TRBJ2-3	NA	CASTRTSGSTDTQYF
TRBV29-1	TRBJ2-3	NA	CSVLTSGRLGDTQYF
TRBV6-6	TRBJ2-7	NA	CASRRTSETSYEQYF
TRBV27	TRBJ1-2	once	CASSSLGQGVYGYTF
TRBV28	TRBJ2-7	NA	CASSLWRAYEQYF
TRBV5-1	TRBJ2-7	NA	CASSLYYEQYF
TRBV5-1	TRBJ2-3	once	CASTSGPRSDTQYF
TRBV2	TRBJ2-5	NA	CASSGLAVQETQYF
TRBV27	TRBJ1-2	NA	CASRGGTGGSFGYGYTF
TRBV5-1	TRBJ2-7	NA	CASSQASGYEQYF
TRBV4-3	TRBJ2-3	NA	CASSLRAGGPGDTQYF
TRBV5-1	TRBJ2-5	NA	CASRSLAGTQETQYF
TRBV5-1	TRBJ2-2	NA	CASSFGGTGISGELFF
TRBV7-3	TRBJ2-6	NA	CASSSLGGALSGANVLTF
TRBV19	TRBJ1-2	NA	CASTLQRGYGYTF
TRBV5-1	TRBJ2-1	NA	CASSSLAGDYNEQFF